The text below deals with one T cell receptor beta chain. Its antigen is unidentified. The validation cohort, a group of 120 or so subjects, included the donors and was separate from the approximately 650-subject first cohort. Measured with immunoSEQ multiplex PCR; TCRdb has only the in-frame clones, and not every one. Altogether 250,000 or so clones are present, over 75% being singletons, with the ten largest covering approximately 12%. These data belong to a study of cytomegalovirus exposure and HLA in healthy donors. Overall study: Later analysis reported that the roughly 120 validation repertoires shared the platform of the 500 to 750 first-cohort repertoires.

The germline CDR1 and CDR2 sequences are SQVTM and ANQGSEA. The CDR3 is 16 residues long. Trimming removed 6 bases from V and 0 bases from J, with 18 bases in between. Study findings and constraints: Researchers reported that three CMV-associated chains were confirmed in vitro as CMV antigen-specific.

The J gene is TRBJ2-1, the V gene TRBV29-1; the D gene is possibly TRBD2 (7 bases). The sequence came from a man between 18 and 35 years old in good health and CMV-seropositive. Sequences were obtained from PBMCs. The CDR3 nucleotides are TGCAGCGTAAAGGGGGGGGCGGGTAGCTCCTACAATGAGCAGTTCTTC. Residues: CSVKGGAGSSYNEQFF.